This T cell receptor (beta chain) appears in the sequencing data of a study of cytomegalovirus exposure and HLA in healthy donors. Study-wide results and caveats: It was 150 to 200 TCR beta chains that were listed as cytomegalovirus-associated. A previous analysis found most TCR beta V segments productive roughly 87% or roughly 30% of the time.

Germline loops: CDR1 LNHDA, CDR2 SQIVND (reference sequence). The CDR3 runs 19 residues. V trimming: 6 bases; J trimming: 1 base; junction bases outside the gene matches: 14. The PCR was carried out with 60 Vbeta primers and 13 Jbeta primers. This table comes from immunoSEQ multiplex PCR, and its TCRdb copy is limited to in-frame clones, with some not included. Its listing shows fewer than 150,000 clones. Concerning this clone itself: Antigen: not known.

The receptor's source is a woman aged 55-75 years in good health and CMV-seronegative. The sequencing sample was made of PBMCs. The V gene is TRBV19, the J gene TRBJ2-6, with 8 positions matching TRBD1. The CDR3 DNA sequence: TGTGCCAGTAGCCTGGCGGCTAGGACAGGGTCATCTGGGGCCAACGTCCTGACTTTC. Its protein is CASSLAARTGSSGANVLTF.